This TCR beta chain was identified during a study of control samples from healthy donors and cancer patients. The CDR3 contains 14 residues. Between the trimmed V and J ends, which lost 0 bases and 4 bases, there was a span of 8 bases. The germline gives CDR1 MNHEY, CDR2 SVGEGT. This clone was found once. This table comes from immunoSEQ multiplex PCR, and its TCRdb copy is limited to in-frame clones, with some not included. The sample includes some 40,000 clones, approximately 94% of them seen just once. This rearrangement joins TRBV6-2 or TRBV6-3 to TRBJ2-3; D uncertain. Sequencing used blood. This sequence was found in a man between 60 and 75 years old in good health. The CDR3: CASSYSSPPDTQYF. The CDR3 DNA is TGTGCCAGCAGTTACTCCTCGCCCCCAGATACGCAGTATTTT.